This T cell receptor (beta chain) was documented in a study of CD8+ T cells in alopecia areata. This clone was detected a few times. V was pared by 3 bases and J by 1 base, with 7 bases between. Germline V lookup: CDR1 SGHAT, CDR2 FQNNGV. The CDR3 runs 14 residues. RNA was isolated and reverse transcribed to cDNA, the sequencing template. The protocol was immunoSEQ multiplex PCR, while the TCRdb copy is restricted to in-frame clones and leaves out a portion. The data hold approximately 65,000 clones, with under 55% observed a single time. Researchers gathered lesional scalp punch biopsies and peripheral blood from patients with alopecia areata.

The sample here was CD8+ T cells sorted from blood, taken at week 0. This rearrangement joins TRBV11-2 to TRBJ1-5; tentative D call: TRBD1 (5 bases). The receptor was isolated from a human donor with alopecia areata. This CDR3 is CASSLGRSNQPQHF. DNA for the CDR3: TGTGCCAGCAGCTTGGGACGGAGCAATCAGCCCCAGCATTTT.